Here is one T cell receptor (beta chain) with its context. Its antigen remains unidentified. V lost 4 bases, J lost 1 base, and 2 bases stayed unmatched. CDR3 length: 14 amino acids. CDR1 and CDR2 from the germline V gene are SGHRS and YFSETQ. The sample is drawn from a study of cytomegalovirus exposure and HLA in healthy donors. Regarding the study as a whole: Usually a TCR sequence was rare, but some public TCRs were found in many donors.

This PCR relied on a set of 60 Vbeta primers and 13 Jbeta primers. Using immunoSEQ multiplex PCR, the repertoire was profiled, and TCRdb retains in-frame clones only, with some absent. The sample yields 150,000 to 200,000 clones, more than 80% seen once. The sequencing sample was made of PBMCs. The sequence came from a woman aged 45-65 years in good health and CMV-seropositive. This chain links TRBV5-1 with TRBJ2-4, with 7 nucleotides matching TRBD1. The CDR3 nucleotides are TGCGCCAGCAGCACGGACAGGGCCAAAAACATTCAGTACTTC. Translated: CASSTDRAKNIQYF.